This T cell receptor beta chain was sequenced during a study of T cell responses to AZD1222 COVID-19 vaccine. Study-wide results and limits: Seropositive AZD1222 recipients at baseline numbered only five or six. Vaccine-related CD4 TCRs covered spike, predominating at 160-218 and 743-854. Reportedly, close to half of spike-specific TCRs are directed against unmutated variant regions.

With respect to this clone: No antigen is known for it.

The junction had 3 bases not matched to a gene; V was cut back by 4 bases and J by 5 bases. This CDR3 comprises 13 residues. Germline V CDR1 and CDR2: SQVTM, ANQGSEA. Only in-frame clones appear in the TCRdb table, and some are missing; sequencing was by immunoSEQ multiplex PCR. The data show more than 150,000 clones, about 87% seen once. The material sequenced was peripheral blood, taken on day 0 of MenACWY control vaccination. The rearrangement joins TRBV29-1 to TRBJ2-2; TRBD2 agrees at 8 bases. The sequence came from an adult in good health. CDR3 in amino acids: CSVASGSTGELFF. In DNA, the CDR3 is TGCAGCGTTGCTAGCGGGTCGACCGGGGAGCTGTTTTTT.